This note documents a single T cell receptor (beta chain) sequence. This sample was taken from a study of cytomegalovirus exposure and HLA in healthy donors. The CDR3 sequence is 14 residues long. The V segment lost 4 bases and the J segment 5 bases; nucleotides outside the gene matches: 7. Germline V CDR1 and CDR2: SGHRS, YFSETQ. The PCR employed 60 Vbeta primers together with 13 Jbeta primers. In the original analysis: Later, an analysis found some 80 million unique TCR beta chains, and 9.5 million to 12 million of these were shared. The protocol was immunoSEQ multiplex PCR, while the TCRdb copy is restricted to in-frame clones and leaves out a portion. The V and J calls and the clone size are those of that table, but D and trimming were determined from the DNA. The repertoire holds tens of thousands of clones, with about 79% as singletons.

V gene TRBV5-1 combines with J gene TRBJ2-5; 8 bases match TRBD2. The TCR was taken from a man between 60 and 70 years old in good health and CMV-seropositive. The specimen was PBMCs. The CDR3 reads CASSPRGGGETQYF. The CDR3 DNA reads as TGCGCCAGCAGCCCACGGGGGGGAGGCGAGACCCAGTACTTC.